These T cell receptor beta chains were read from a single sample in a study of shared clonotypes between healthy human individuals. Profiled with immunoSEQ multiplex PCR; TCRdb holds only in-frame clones, not every one. The sample yields 520,000 or so clones, 60% to 85% seen once. What was sequenced was PBMCs. The receptors originated from a woman between 40 and 55 years old in good health. Some clones in this sample may be carry-over from other donors' samples. Both conserved end residues are part of each CDR3. The order of the fields is J gene, V gene, clone size, D gene, CDR3 DNA, CDR3 protein. A D gene is named only where the DNA matches it firmly. A clone size is listed for some rows: how often the clone was seen (once, few, many), or a class if it is expanded.

TRBJ2-5 | TRBV19 | once | - | TGTGCCAGTGGCACCCGACAGCAAGAGACCCAGTACTTC | CASGTRQQETQYF
TRBJ1-4 | TRBV2 | few | - | TGTGCCAGCAGGGGTCGGGGGGGAGCTAATGAAAAACTGTTTTTT | CASRGRGGANEKLFF
TRBJ1-3 | TRBV10-3 | - | - | TGTGCCATCAGTGAGCCCCGCTCTGGAAACACCATATATTTT | CAISEPRSGNTIYF
TRBJ2-3 | TRBV7-3 | - | - | TGTGCCAGCAGCTTAAGGCCCGGGAGCCCAGATACGCAGTATTTT | CASSLRPGSPDTQYF
TRBJ2-6 | TRBV7-3 | few | - | TGTGCCAGCAGCACTCTCTCTGGGGCCAACGTCCTGACTTTC | CASSTLSGANVLTF
TRBJ2-7 | TRBV4-2 | - | - | TGTGCCAGCAGCCAATTCCCGACCGTACCCTACGAGCAGTACTTC | CASSQFPTVPYEQYF
TRBJ2-7 | TRBV19 | - | - | TGTGCCAGTAGTAAGGGGACCGGGACCCTGCGCGAGCAGTACTTC | CASSKGTGTLREQYF
TRBJ1-1 | TRBV2 | - | TRBD1 | TGTGCCAGCAGCCCGTCCCCGGGACAGGGGAGAACTGAAGCTTTCTTT | CASSPSPGQGRTEAFF
TRBJ2-7 | TRBV11-2 | - | - | TGTGCCAGCAGCTGGGGACGGGACACCTACGAGCAGTACTTC | CASSWGRDTYEQYF
TRBJ2-5 | TRBV5-8 | - | - | TGTGCCAGCCACCGAGGGAGTGCGGGAGAGACCCAGTACTTC | CASHRGSAGETQYF
TRBJ2-7 | TRBV9 | - | - | TGTGCCAGCAGCGTAGAAGTCGGGAGAGGCTACGAGCAGTACTTC | CASSVEVGRGYEQYF
TRBJ2-3 | TRBV5-4 | - | - | TGTGCCAGCAGCTTGGGGGGGGTTGGCACAGATACGCAGTATTTT | CASSLGGVGTDTQYF
TRBJ2-5 | TRBV5-4 | few | TRBD2 | TGTGCCAGCAGCTTGGGGGCTAGCGGGAGGGGATGGGAGACCCAGTACTTC | CASSLGASGRGWETQYF
TRBJ2-7 | TRBV5-4 | - | - | TGTGCCAGCAGCTTGGACAGCCATCCCTCCTACGAGCAGTACTTC | CASSLDSHPSYEQYF
TRBJ1-4 | TRBV30 | - | - | TGTGCCTGGAGTGTAACCAGGGCTGAAAAACTGTTTTTT | CAWSVTRAEKLFF
TRBJ1-5 | TRBV19 | once | TRBD1 | TGTGCCAGTAGTACCCTCCCGGACAGGGCCGGTCAGCCCCAGCATTTT | CASSTLPDRAGQPQHF
TRBJ1-2 | TRBV7-9 | - | TRBD1 | TGTGCCAGCAGCTCACAGGGGGAAGGCTACACCTTC | CASSSQGEGYTF
TRBJ2-2 | TRBV19 | - | - | TGTGCCAGTAGTCCACGAGGGGCGGCGAACACCGGGGAGCTGTTTTTT | CASSPRGAANTGELFF
TRBJ2-1 | TRBV6-1 | once | - | TGTGCCAGCAGTGAAGCGCTGTCTAGCTCCTACAATGAGCAGTTCTTC | CASSEALSSSYNEQFF
TRBJ2-3 | TRBV9 | once | - | TGTGCCAGCAGCACCGCCGGGACGAGTTTCGCAGATACGCAGTATTTT | CASSTAGTSFADTQYF
TRBJ2-7 | TRBV29-1 | - | TRBD1 | TGCAGCGTTGTGGGGGAAGGGACAGGGCTCTACGAGCAGTACTTC | CSVVGEGTGLYEQYF
TRBJ1-1 | TRBV25-1 | - | - | TGTGCCAGCACTAAAAGAGGGGCGGCTGAAGCTTTCTTT | CASTKRGAAEAFF
TRBJ2-6 | TRBV19 | once | - | TGTGCCAGTAGGGCGCGAGGGCAGGGAATACCCTCTGGGGCCAACGTCCTGACTTTC | CASRARGQGIPSGANVLTF
TRBJ2-5 | TRBV19 | - | TRBD2 | TGTGCCAGTAGTATTAGCCCCGGGGGGAGCCAAGAGACCCAGTACTTC | CASSISPGGSQETQYF
TRBJ2-7 | TRBV4-2 | - | TRBD2 | TGTGCCAGCAGCCAAGTGTCTAGCGGGAGCTACGAGCAGTACTTC | CASSQVSSGSYEQYF
TRBJ1-5 | TRBV7-8 | - | - | TGTGCCAGCAGCTTCGGGCAAAATAGCAATCAGCCCCAGCATTTT | CASSFGQNSNQPQHF
TRBJ2-2 | TRBV18 | - | - | TGTGCCAGCTCACGGCAGACGAACACCGGGGAGCTGTTTTTT | CASSRQTNTGELFF
TRBJ2-7 | TRBV28 | - | - | TGTGCCAGCAGAACCGGGTTAACCTACGAGCAGTACTTC | CASRTGLTYEQYF
TRBJ2-2 | TRBV7-2 | - | - | TGTGCCAGCAGCAAGGCGTATGCCGGGGAGCTGTTTTTT | CASSKAYAGELFF
TRBJ2-1 | TRBV4-2 | few | TRBD2 | TGTGCCAGCAGCCAAGCTAGCGGGAGATACCCCTACAATGAGCAGTTCTTC | CASSQASGRYPYNEQFF
TRBJ1-1 | TRBV7-9 | - | TRBD1 | TGTGCCAGCAGCCAAGCGTCTGACAGGGTGAACACTGAAGCTTTCTTT | CASSQASDRVNTEAFF
TRBJ2-1 | TRBV27 | - | - | TGTGCCAGCAGCCGCCCCGGGGCCGGAGAGGGTGAGCAGTTCTTC | CASSRPGAGEGEQFF
TRBJ2-5 | TRBV27 | - | - | TGTGCCAGCAGTGGGCTGGTCCAAGAGACCCAGTACTTC | CASSGLVQETQYF
TRBJ2-7 | TRBV4-3 | many | TRBD1 | TGCGCCAGCAGCCAAACTAGGGACAGGGCCCACGAGCAGTACTTC | CASSQTRDRAHEQYF
TRBJ2-2 | TRBV30 | - | - | TGTGCCTGGAGTGTTGGGAGCCCAGGGGGGGAGCTGTTTTTT | CAWSVGSPGGELFF
TRBJ2-7 | TRBV6-6 | - | - | TGTGCCAGCAGGGGGGCAGGCTCCTACGAGCAGTACTTC | CASRGAGSYEQYF
TRBJ2-1 | TRBV10-2 | many | TRBD2 | TGCGCCAGCTCTCTAGCGGGGGCTAACAATGAGCAGTTCTTC | CASSLAGANNEQFF
TRBJ1-2 | TRBV19 | - | - | TGTGCCAGTACCCCGGACCGGGCGACGGATGGCTACACCTTC | CASTPDRATDGYTF
TRBJ2-1 | TRBV4-2 | - | TRBD1 | TGTGCCAGCAGCCAAGACGGGGACAGGGGTAACAATGAGCAGTTCTTC | CASSQDGDRGNNEQFF
TRBJ2-1 | TRBV2 | - | TRBD2 | TGTGCCAGCGGCGAGACTAGCGGCCACAATGAGCAGTTCTTC | CASGETSGHNEQFF
TRBJ2-5 | TRBV5-1 | - | TRBD1 | TGCGCCAGCAGCTTGGCGTTCAGGGGGCCGGAAAAAGAGACCCAGTACTTC | CASSLAFRGPEKETQYF
TRBJ2-1 | TRBV4-2 | - | TRBD2 | TGTGCCAGCAGCCTAACTAGCGGGAGGAGCTACAATGAGCAGTTCTTC | CASSLTSGRSYNEQFF
TRBJ2-7 | TRBV28 | - | TRBD1 | TGTGCCAGCAATGATGGGGACAGGGGGAATTCCTACGAGCAGTACTTC | CASNDGDRGNSYEQYF
TRBJ2-5 | TRBV10-3 | few | - | TGTGCCATCAGTGAGTCGATGGTGGGCATCGTGCAAGAGACCCAGTACTTC | CAISESMVGIVQETQYF
TRBJ1-2 | TRBV7-9 | - | - | TGTGCCAGCAGCTTGTTGAATGGGGGCAAACGGTATGGCTACACCTTC | CASSLLNGGKRYGYTF
TRBJ2-7 | TRBV18 | - | - | TGTGCCAGCTCACCCCGGAGCAGGGACTACGAGCAGTACTTC | CASSPRSRDYEQYF
TRBJ2-1 | TRBV28 | - | TRBD2 | TGTGCCAGCAGTTTAGTGCGGGAGGTCTACAATGAGCAGTTCTTC | CASSLVREVYNEQFF
TRBJ1-2 | TRBV7-2 | - | - | TGTGCCAGCAGTTGGGGACAAAGCTATGGCTACACCTTC | CASSWGQSYGYTF
TRBJ1-1 | TRBV28 | - | - | TGTGCCAGCAGTTTTCCTCGTGGGACTGAAGCTTTCTTT | CASSFPRGTEAFF
TRBJ1-5 | TRBV27 | - | - | TGTGCCAGCAGGAAAGGGGGTCGCAATCAGCCCCAGCATTTT | CASRKGGRNQPQHF
TRBJ2-5 | TRBV5-1 | - | TRBD1 | TGCGCCAGCAGCTTGGTCACAGGGGAAGAGACCCAGTACTTC | CASSLVTGEETQYF
TRBJ1-4 | TRBV30 | - | - | TGTGCCTGGAGTCCCGCGGCAGGGGCTAATGAAAAACTGTTTTTT | CAWSPAAGANEKLFF
TRBJ2-1 | TRBV5-1 | once | - | TGCGCCAGCAGCACAGACCCGAGCTCCTACAATGAGCAGTTCTTC | CASSTDPSSYNEQFF
TRBJ2-3 | TRBV4-2 | - | - | TGTGCCAGCAGCCAAGATCGGGGAACGCAGTATTTT | CASSQDRGTQYF
TRBJ2-7 | TRBV9 | - | TRBD2 | TGTGCCAGCAGCCCCTTAGCGGGGACAACCTACGAGCAGTACTTC | CASSPLAGTTYEQYF